This record concerns one TCR beta chain sequence. Its antigen remains undetermined. One base away there is no much larger clone; base qualities are not given. The CDR3 spans 14 residues, from the cysteine through the phenylalanine. Here the CDR3 DNA is all that survives: 42 bases in frame from base 1. Trimming takes 6 bases off V and 6 bases off J; junction bases not matched to a gene: 5. According to the germline V gene, CDR1 reads ENHRY and CDR2 reads SYGVKD. The entry originates in a study of blood T cell repertoires in COVID-19 (dated by TCRdb to about 2020). About the study as a whole: Samples from collaborators originated in the United States, Italy and Spain and spanned both the acute and convalescent phases of COVID-19. Where HLA class I and class II types were available, the types were taken from metadata supplied by the sample provider, not from assay-based typing. The repertoires were made available in a free public database intended to serve as a resource for research on the immune response to SARS-CoV-2. The prospective study material was composed of cDNA or gDNA derived from T cells, B-cell-depleted T cells, or PBMCs. The dataset comprised deeply sampled blood TCRbeta repertoires from subjects exposed to, actively infected with, or recovered from COVID-19. The samples were drawn from two sources: the first 160 participants of the ongoing ImmuneRACE study, and fewer than 1,500 subjects contributed by 6 global collaborators. Sample metadata almost always included a de-identified subject ID, COVID-19 status, age in years and sex. Here is what the overall study found, with its caveats: The amount of clinical and demographic metadata varied by source and participant and was provided uncurated.

Whole blood was collected in K2EDTA tubes by collaborating institutions according to the institutions' own protocols. For TCRbeta analysis, collaborators shipped samples in one of three forms: frozen whole blood, isolated PBMCs, or DNA extracted from either of those sample types. TCRbeta CDR3 regions were amplified from genomic DNA using the immunoSEQ Assay, a bias-controlled multiplex PCR. Processing in the source paper ran as follows. Nucleated cell counts per sample were estimated from amplification of reference gene primers within the assay. To quantify the absolute abundance of each unique TCRbeta CDR3 rearrangement, sequence reads were collapsed and filtered. For each sample, productive Simpson clonality was calculated by taking the square root of Simpson's diversity index across productive rearrangements. The table comes from immuneACCESS by way of TCRdb, which keeps in-frame sequences with V and J called. Part of the clones is missing from these tables; in studies checked, under half for an unresolved V gene and the rest for unknown reasons. V, J and clone size are those of that table, while D and trimming were read from the DNA. The sample table shows tens of thousands of clones, and 60% to 85% are seen once. Of the sample, roughly 20% falls within the top ten clones.

Sequenced input: peripheral blood. The receptor was isolated from a human donor in a cohort sampled during active COVID-19. Recombination linked TRBV10-3 to TRBJ2-7, with TRBD2 identical over 13 junction bases. The DNA sequence follows: TGTGCCATCAGAGGGGGACTAGCGGGGTCCGAGCAGTACTTC. Translation gives CAIRGGLAGSEQYF.